Here is one TCR beta chain with its context. Its binding antigen is unknown. Base qualities are not at hand, and no much larger clone is one base apart. The meaning of the sample's time point label: week 47, end of study. A 20-mer mutant IDH1 peptide at 300 micrograms in Montanide made up each vaccine dose, which was injected subcutaneously together with topical imiquimod. Patients received eight vaccinations in weeks 1, 3, 5, 7, 11, 15, 19 and 23, corresponding to visits V03 through V10. Donors had newly diagnosed WHO grade 3 or 4 IDH1-mutant astrocytomas with loss of nuclear ATRX. The samples were drawn from NOA16, a multicentre, single-arm, open-label phase I trial in Germany that tested a mutant IDH1 peptide vaccine in humans for the first time. Genomic DNA for TCRB sequencing was extracted from EDTA blood using the DNeasy Blood and Tissue Kit. Trimming at the junction amounts to 3 bases on V and 15 bases on J, and the germline ends lie 16 bases apart. The germline V gene provides CDR1 SGHDT and CDR2 YYEEEE. The CDR3 holds 12 amino acids from the cysteine to the phenylalanine. Of the read, only the CDR3 DNA is kept; its 36 bases are in frame from base 1.

The entry originates in a study of a mutant IDH1 vaccine in newly diagnosed glioma (dated by TCRdb to about 2021). Broadly, across the study: Vaccination began 4-6 weeks after radiotherapy alone, or alongside temozolomide cycles in the chemotherapy-containing groups. Of the approximately 35 treated patients, around 62% were male and roughly 38% were female, and a mean age of 40.4 years was recorded. Peripheral blood was collected at six visits: V03 (baseline), V05, V07, V10, V12 and V13. The week-35 safety follow-up took place at visit V12, and the week-47 end of study took place at visit V13. Before enrollment, patients had received standard therapy of radiotherapy alone, temozolomide alone, or radiochemotherapy with temozolomide; most received the combination. For exploratory analyses, fewer than 30 treated patients had longitudinal TCRB deep sequencing done wherever samples were available.

What the study reported, not specific to this receptor: It was noted by the authors that analyses of patient blood samples could not be reproduced owing to sample limitations. Vaccine-induced immune responses across multiple MHC alleles were detected in over 80% of patients. Pseudoprogression seemed to be unrelated to changes in the top peripheral T cell clonotypes found by TCRB sequencing. Selection of PBMC samples for TCRB deep sequencing was based on availability.

The library was produced with the immunoSEQ multiplex PCR assay. The hsTCRB Kit was used according to the manufacturer's protocol to amplify rearranged TCR beta chain sequences. TCRB libraries were sequenced on an Illumina MiSeq. The paper's data handling went like this. Demultiplexing, trimming and gene mapping were performed with the kit vendor's proprietary platform. This is the immuneACCESS table as TCRdb keeps it, with only in-frame sequences that have V and J called. A part of the clones is gone; compared with another copy, unresolved V genes explain less than half, and the rest is unexplained. V and J calls and clone size follow that table, whereas D and trimming were derived from the DNA. The sample data list tens of thousands of clones, and less than 90% of these were observed just once. Approximately 3.9% of the sample rests with the top ten.

The chain is assembled from TRBV5-6 and TRBJ2-1, and possibly TRBD2, on 5 matching bases. Material: PBMCs, obtained from a glioma patient whose treatment included an IDH1 peptide vaccine. The receptor was derived from a man between 25 and 39 years old with glioma. In nucleotides, the sequence is TGTGCCAGCAGCTCCAGAACGGGGTCCCGGTTCTTC. Protein translation: CASSSRTGSRFF.